The 14 T cell receptor beta chains below all came from one sample that was sequenced in a study of cytomegalovirus exposure and HLA in healthy donors. The table came from immunoSEQ multiplex PCR; TCRdb's copy has only in-frame clones and leaves some out. The table includes around 300,000 clones, 88% detected once. The sequenced sample consisted of PBMCs. The receptor source for this set is a man aged 30-40 years in good health and CMV-seronegative.

V gene TRBV7-6 combines with J gene TRBJ2-2; 8 bases fit TRBD2. Germline CDR1 and CDR2: SGHVS and FNYEAQ. V dropped 5 bases and J dropped 4; count of bases not matched to a gene: 6. This CDR3 has 15 amino acids. The CDR3 protein is CASSPAGGVTGELFF. CDR3 nucleotide sequence: TGTGCCAGCAGCCCGGCCGGGGGGGTCACCGGGGAGCTGTTTTTT.

This rearrangement joins TRBV7-2 to TRBJ2-7; D possibly corresponds to TRBD1 (6 bases). Germline V gene data show CDR1 as SGHTA and CDR2 as FQGNSA. This CDR3 is 13 amino acids long. Trimming pared 4 bases from V and 2 bases from J, leaving 9 bases between. The CDR3 region has the DNA TGTGCCAGCAGCTCGGACAGAACCTACGAGCAGTACTTC. Protein product: CASSSDRTYEQYF.

The chain combines TRBV5-6 with TRBJ1-2, with D tentatively TRBD1 (6 bases). The CDR3 is 14 amino acids. Trimming left V 0 bases short and J 5 bases short, with 11 bases between. In germline, CDR1 is SGHDT, CDR2 YYEEEE. The CDR3 reads CASSLGGLRYGYTF. CDR3 in DNA: TGTGCCAGCAGCTTGGGGGGGCTCCGATATGGCTACACCTTC. Together with reference TRBV5-6 and TRBJ1-2, the CDR3 gives the full variable domain: DAGVTQSPTHLIKTRGQQVTLRCSPKSGHDTVSWYQQALGQGPQFIFQYYEEEERQRGNFPDRFSGHQFPNYSSELNVNALLLGDSALYLCASSLGGLRYGYTFGSGTRLTVV.

The chain is built from TRBV2 and TRBJ1-2; 7 positions agree with TRBD1. J lost 0 bases, V lost 6 bases, and 4 bases had no gene match. CDR3 length equals 14 residues. Germline V gene sequence: CDR1 SNHLY, CDR2 FYNNEI. The CDR3 spells CASRTGEANYGYTF. In DNA, the CDR3 is TGTGCCAGCAGAACAGGGGAAGCTAACTATGGCTACACCTTC.

The chain joins TRBV6-6 to TRBJ2-7; tentative D call: TRBD1 (6 bases). There are 14 residues in the CDR3. Trimming took off 3 bases at V and 3 bases at J, with 12 bases between the two ends. Germline CDR1 is MNHNY and CDR2 is SVGAGI (reference sequence). This chain's CDR3 is CASSYSGTNYEQYF. CDR3 nucleotides: TGTGCCAGCAGTTATTCCGGGACAAACTACGAGCAGTACTTC.

The V call is TRBV7-9, the J call TRBJ2-2; 11 bases are shared with TRBD2. Looked up from germline, CDR1 is SEHNR and CDR2 is FQNEAQ (reference sequence). Trimming removed 5 bases from V and 6 bases from J; junction bases left unmatched: 8. The CDR3 extends over 16 amino acids. The CDR3 reads CASSGLPSGGSGELFF. The CDR3, as DNA: TGTGCCAGCAGCGGGCTGCCTAGCGGGGGGTCCGGGGAGCTGTTTTTT.

In DNA form, the CDR3 reads TGTGCCAGCAGCTTGGAAGCCTCCGGGACTGAAGCTTTCTTT. This translates into CASSLEASGTEAFF. The chain uses TRBV5-6 and TRBJ1-1; D unclear. Germline CDR1 and CDR2: SGHDT and YYEEEE. The V and J ends lost 0 bases and 5 bases respectively, with 11 bases between them. The CDR3 length is 14 residues.

The chain has TRBV5-1 and TRBJ1-2; D unresolved. CDR1 is SGHRS, CDR2 YFSETQ, per germline. The CDR3 totals 15 residues. V shed 3 bases and J shed 4 bases, with 16 bases lying between them. As DNA, the CDR3 is TGCGCCAGCAGCTCGTCGGGAGGAATGGGCTATGGCTACACCTTC. Encoded protein: CASSSSGGMGYGYTF.

The chain recombines TRBV6-5 with TRBJ2-1; D may be TRBD2 (7 bases). CDR1 and CDR2 from the germline V gene are MNHEY and SVGAGI. The ends were cut back, 4 bases at V and 7 bases at J, with 17 bases in the middle. The CDR3 runs to 15 residues. The CDR3 here is CASSFRLAQGNEQFF. CDR3 bases: TGTGCCAGCAGTTTCCGACTAGCCCAGGGGAATGAGCAGTTCTTC.

The chain links TRBV6-1 to TRBJ1-6; TRBD1 matches 10 bases. This CDR3 is 16 amino acids long. V was clipped by 1 base and J by 9 bases; unmatched bases: 6. Per the germline V gene, CDR1 is MNHNS and CDR2 is SASEGT. The CDR3 DNA reads TGTGCCAGCAGTGAAGGGCGGGACAGGGGCTTTTCACCCCTCCACTTT. Protein product: CASSEGRDRGFSPLHF.

The sample holds one count of this clone. The CDR3 region is CASSYTRAGEGYEQYF. In DNA form, the CDR3 reads TGTGCCAGCAGTTACACACGGGCAGGGGAGGGCTACGAGCAGTACTTC. The V call is TRBV6-5, the J call TRBJ2-7, with a tentative D call TRBD2 (7 bases). The V and J ends lost 2 bases and 3 bases respectively, with 17 bases between them. The CDR3 consists of 16 residues. The germline V gene encodes CDR1 MNHEY and CDR2 SVGAGI.

This rearrangement joins TRBV11-2 to TRBJ2-6; D possibly corresponds to TRBD1 (5 bases). This CDR3 is 17 amino acids long. Germline V gene sequence: CDR1 SGHAT, CDR2 FQNNGV. V was trimmed by 1 base and J by 2 bases, leaving 12 bases between them. CDR3 sequence (DNA): TGTGCCAGCAGCTTAGGGCCCTCAGGGCCTGGGGCCAACGTCCTGACTTTC. Translating gives CASSLGPSGPGANVLTF.

This clone was found a few times. This rearrangement joins TRBV30 to TRBJ1-1; D gene unclear. Trimming shortened V by 1 base and J by 2 bases, and 11 bases separated the two germline ends. The CDR3 is 14 amino acids. In germline, CDR1 is GTSNPN, CDR2 SVGIG (reference sequence). CDR3 region: CAWSGTGFNTEAFF. The CDR3 region has the DNA TGTGCCTGGAGTGGAACGGGGTTTAACACTGAAGCTTTCTTT.

The CDR3 region has the DNA TGTGCCAGCAGTGACGGAGAGTTGTCGACCCAGTACTTC. This codes for CASSDGELSTQYF. This chain joins TRBV2 and TRBJ2-5; D is ambiguous. Germline CDR1 and CDR2: SNHLY and FYNNEI. This CDR3 has 13 amino acids. V lost 3 bases to trimming and J lost 7 bases, with 12 bases between them.